The 13 T cell receptor beta chains reported below all come from one sample, sequenced in a study of blood T cell repertoires in COVID-19. The protocol was immunoSEQ multiplex PCR, while the TCRdb copy is restricted to in-frame clones and leaves out a portion. This table has 53,000 or so clones, over 70% appearing once. The sequenced sample was peripheral blood. These receptors were collected from a human donor with active or convalescent COVID-19. The donor label of this sample is uncertain.

J is TRBJ2-1 and V is TRBV5-4, with 10 nucleotides matching TRBD2. The CDR3 has 17 amino acids. CDR1 SGHNT and CDR2 YYREEE come from the germline V gene (reference sequence). V dropped 7 bases and J dropped 2; count of bases not matched to a gene: 12. CDR3 sequence: CASVVASGRPPYNEQFF. The CDR3 DNA reads TGTGCCAGCGTTGTGGCTAGCGGGAGACCACCCTACAATGAGCAGTTCTTC.

This chain joins TRBV6-6 and TRBJ1-4; a possible D gene is TRBD1 (6 bases). The germline V and J ends were trimmed by 8 bases and 4 bases, with 8 bases remaining between them. CDR3 size: 12 residues. CDR1 and CDR2 (germline): MNHNY, SVGAGI (reference sequence). CDR3 nucleotides: TGTGCCAGCGGACAGAATAATGAAAAACTGTTTTTT. It codes for CASGQNNEKLFF.

The chain links TRBV7-2 to TRBJ1-4; 7 bases agree with TRBD1. The V gene end was trimmed by 2 bases and the J gene end by 5 bases; junction bases not matched to a gene: 5. This CDR3 comprises 15 residues. Germline V gene data show CDR1 as SGHTA and CDR2 as FQGNSA. Here the CDR3 reads CASSLSGTVNEKLFF. CDR3 nucleotides: TGTGCCAGCAGCTTATCCGGGACAGTAAATGAAAAACTGTTTTTT.

This clone was observed once. The chain employs TRBV7-2 and TRBJ2-5; tentative D call: TRBD2 (5 bases). The CDR3 has 12 residues. V was shortened by 5 bases and J by 5 bases, with 9 bases between the two germline ends. Looked up from germline, CDR1 is SGHTA and CDR2 is FQGNSA. CDR3 loop: CASSNPGETQYF. DNA for the CDR3: TGTGCCAGCAGCAACCCGGGGGAGACCCAGTACTTC. Complete variable domain (other parts from reference TRBV7-2 and TRBJ2-5): GAGVSQSPSNKVTEKGKDVELRCDPISGHTALYWYRQSLGQGLEFLIYFQGNSAPDKSGLPSDRFSAERTGGSVSTLTIQRTQQEDSAVYLCASSNPGETQYFGPGTRLLVL.

V gene TRBV25-1 combines with J gene TRBJ2-5; D call uncertain. The germline CDR1 and CDR2 sequences are MGHDK and SYGVNS. This CDR3 contains 11 residues. Trimming pared 4 bases from V and 6 bases from J, leaving 6 bases between. The CDR3 nucleotides are TGTGCCAGCAGTGGCACAAAGACCCAGTACTTC. It yields the protein CASSGTKTQYF.

The sample holds a few counts of this clone. The gene calls are TRBV2 and TRBJ1-4; D remains unclear. Per germline, CDR1 SNHLY and CDR2 FYNNEI. With 6 bases removed from V and 5 bases from J, the gap between germline ends came to 13 bases. CDR3 length equals 14 residues. This CDR3 reads CASSVRTGNEKLFF. CDR3 DNA: TGTGCCAGCAGCGTAAGGACGGGGAATGAAAAACTGTTTTTT.

V is TRBV19 and J is TRBJ2-5; the match to TRBD1 covers 8 bases. This CDR3 contains 14 residues. Unmatched junction bases numbered 6, after V lost 4 bases and J lost 5 bases. Germline CDR1 and CDR2: LNHDA and SQIVND (reference sequence). The CDR3 is CASSRARGRETQYF. Here the CDR3 DNA reads TGTGCCAGTAGTAGGGCCAGGGGGCGGGAGACCCAGTACTTC.

V is TRBV4-1 and J is TRBJ2-7, with 8 bases fitting TRBD2. This CDR3 is 16 amino acids long. The J segment lost 2 bases and the V segment lost 1 base, leaving 7 bases of the junction unmatched. Germline CDR1 MGHRA, CDR2 YSYEKL. CDR3 amino acids: CASSQALGTRTYEQYF. In DNA, the CDR3 is TGCGCCAGCAGCCAAGCCCTCGGGACTAGAACCTACGAGCAGTACTTC.

This chain's CDR3 is CASSQEGETNEKLFF. In DNA, the CDR3 is TGCGCCAGCAGCCAAGAAGGGGAAACTAATGAAAAACTGTTTTTT. The genes are TRBV4-1 and TRBJ1-4; TRBD1 is a possible D gene (5 bases). The V end was cut by 0 bases, the J end by 1 base, with 6 bases between. This CDR3 spans 15 amino acids. Germline V gene sequence: CDR1 MGHRA, CDR2 YSYEKL.

Concerning this clone: A read error may account for a junction end that differs from germline. This CDR3 is CASTYLIHEQYF. The CDR3 coding sequence is TGTGCCAGCACTTACTTAATCCACGAGCAGTACTTC. V and J are TRBV6-5 and TRBJ2-7; D is ambiguous. Germline V gene lookup returns CDR1 MNHEY and CDR2 SVGAGI. The CDR3 extends over 12 amino acids.

The J gene is TRBJ1-2, the V gene TRBV9; the D gene is possibly TRBD1 (5 bases). The V end lost 5 bases, the J end lost 5 bases, and 19 bases lay between the germline ends. The CDR3 spans 15 residues. CDR1 SGDLS and CDR2 YYNGEE come from the germline V gene. The CDR3 DNA sequence: TGTGCCAGCAGTGGGGAGGCCCAGGGAGGATATGGCTACACCTTC. Its translation is CASSGEAQGGYGYTF.

The chain joins TRBV28 to TRBJ1-5; possibly TRBD1 for D (5 bases). The CDR3 length is 14 residues. In germline, CDR1 is MDHEN, CDR2 SYDVKM. V lost 3 bases and J 7 bases, leaving 13 bases between the germline ends. The CDR3 here is CASSLVREGQPQHF. The DNA of the CDR3 is TGTGCCAGCAGTTTGGTCAGGGAGGGGCAGCCCCAGCATTTT.

The chain has TRBV7-2 and TRBJ1-6; a possible D gene is TRBD1 (5 bases). Trimming left V 5 bases short and J 5 bases short, with 16 bases between. The CDR3 covers 16 residues. The V gene's germline CDR1 is SGHTA and CDR2 FQGNSA. The chain's CDR3 is CASSPNSGYHNSPLHF. The CDR3 nucleotides read TGTGCCAGCAGCCCAAACTCAGGGTACCATAATTCACCCCTCCACTTT.